This TCR beta chain was identified in a study of graft-versus-host responses after intestinal transplantation. Study as a whole: Recipients had multivisceral, liver-intestinal, or isolated intestinal transplants. Recipients across the board were started on anti-thymocyte globulin induction, then kept on tacrolimus and steroids for 2 to 4 years.

Measured with immunoSEQ multiplex PCR; TCRdb has only the in-frame clones, and not every one. Of under 45,000 clones detected, over 85% appear once; the ten largest clones hold around 6.9%. In the case of this clone: The antigen is not known.

Germline V gene sequence: CDR1 SGHVS, CDR2 FQNEAQ. The V end was cut by 4 bases, the J end by 1 base, with 20 bases between. The CDR3 totals 17 residues. Study-level results: Early HvG declines after transplant were associated with peak circulating GvH clone levels. Those patients showing graft-donor T cell macrochimerism displayed high graft-versus-host to host-versus-graft clonal ratios in allografts.

This sequence was found in a human patient who received an intestinal transplant, so some T cells may come from the graft donor. The chain carries TRBV7-8 and TRBJ2-7, with D possibly matching TRBD2 (7 bases). Source: PBMCs, taken 267 days after transplant. DNA of the CDR3: TGTGCCAGCAGCTCACCTGGGGGGGGCCCGATATCCTACGAGCAGTACTTC. Protein product: CASSSPGGGPISYEQYF.